These T cell receptor beta chains were read from a single sample in a study of T cells in Graves' hyperthyroidism and ophthalmopathy. TCRdb fed the multiplex PCR reads into MiXCR, producing one record per CDR3 protein. The sample lists 490,000 or so distinct CDR3 sequences; 46% were seen once. The sequenced sample was peripheral blood or thyroid tissue (not recorded which). All receptors derive from an adult woman with Graves' disease, either hyperthyroidism or ophthalmopathy (not recorded which). Each CDR3 is given with its conserved first and last residue. A D gene is named only where the DNA matches it firmly. The size of a clone is reported for some rows only, either as once, few or many, or as a class for expanded clones.

J gene: TRBJ1-1
clone size: few
V gene: TRBV29-1
D gene: NA
CDR3 length: 14
CDR3 DNA: TGCAGCGTTGATCAAGGAACAGTAAACACTGAAGCTTTCTTT
CDR3 protein: CSVDQGTVNTEAFF

J gene: TRBJ2-5
clone size: NA
V gene: TRBV7-9
D gene: TRBD1
CDR3 length: 15
CDR3 DNA: TGTGCCAGCAGCTTAGTGAGGGGGCGTCGCGAGACCCAGTACTTC
CDR3 protein: CASSLVRGRRETQYF

J gene: TRBJ1-2
clone size: many
V gene: TRBV10-3
D gene: NA
CDR3 length: 14
CDR3 DNA: TGTGCCATCAGTCACCGCCCCGGCGCGGATGGCTACACCTTC
CDR3 protein: CAISHRPGADGYTF

J gene: TRBJ2-7
clone size: NA
V gene: TRBV19
D gene: TRBD1
CDR3 length: 16
CDR3 DNA: TGTGCCAGTAGTTCGACAGGGGAAGGGGGATCCTACGAGCAGTACTTC
CDR3 protein: CASSSTGEGGSYEQYF

J gene: TRBJ1-2
clone size: many
V gene: TRBV28
D gene: NA
CDR3 length: 10
CDR3 DNA: TGTGCCAGCAGGGGCGGTGGCTACACCTTC
CDR3 protein: CASRGGGYTF

J gene: TRBJ2-7
clone size: many
V gene: TRBV4-1
D gene: TRBD1
CDR3 length: 16
CDR3 DNA: TGCGCCAGCAGCCAAGGGACAGGGGGCGGGGGCTACGAGCAGTACTTC
CDR3 protein: CASSQGTGGGGYEQYF

J gene: TRBJ2-7
clone size: many
V gene: TRBV5-1
D gene: NA
CDR3 length: 14
CDR3 DNA: TGCGCCAGCAGCTCGATGACAGATACCTACGAGCAGTACTTC
CDR3 protein: CASSSMTDTYEQYF

J gene: TRBJ2-2
clone size: many
V gene: TRBV2
D gene: NA
CDR3 length: 13
CDR3 DNA: TGTGCCAGCAGTCGCCAGGACACCGGGGAGCTGTTTTTT
CDR3 protein: CASSRQDTGELFF

J gene: TRBJ2-7
clone size: NA
V gene: TRBV12-3/TRBV12-4
D gene: NA
CDR3 length: 12
CDR3 DNA: TGTGCCAGCAGTTTATTTGGGGCCGAGCAGTACTTC
CDR3 protein: CASSLFGAEQYF

J gene: TRBJ2-7
clone size: many
V gene: TRBV7-8
D gene: NA
CDR3 length: 15
CDR3 DNA: TGTGCCAGCAGCTTTGGCGGGGGCCCTACCTACGAGCAGTACTTC
CDR3 protein: CASSFGGGPTYEQYF

J gene: TRBJ1-1
clone size: NA
V gene: TRBV2
D gene: TRBD1
CDR3 length: 14
CDR3 DNA: TGTGCCAGCAGGGAGGGGACAGTGAACACTGAAGCTTTCTTT
CDR3 protein: CASREGTVNTEAFF

J gene: TRBJ2-3
clone size: NA
V gene: TRBV7-9
D gene: TRBD2
CDR3 length: 14
CDR3 DNA: TGTGCCAGCAGCCCCAGGACTAGTTGGGATACGCAGTATTTT
CDR3 protein: CASSPRTSWDTQYF

J gene: TRBJ1-1
clone size: many
V gene: TRBV2
D gene: NA
CDR3 length: 11
CDR3 DNA: TGTGCCAGCAATCTACACGGCCTAGCTTTCTTT
CDR3 protein: CASNLHGLAFF

J gene: TRBJ2-7
clone size: NA
V gene: TRBV20-1
D gene: NA
CDR3 length: 13
CDR3 DNA: TGCAGTGCTAGAGTAGGCAGAAACTACGAGCAGTACTTC
CDR3 protein: CSARVGRNYEQYF

J gene: TRBJ2-7
clone size: NA
V gene: TRBV20-1
D gene: NA
CDR3 length: 13
CDR3 DNA: TGCAGTGCTACCCGACAGGCGGGGGACGAGCAGTACTTC
CDR3 protein: CSATRQAGDEQYF

J gene: TRBJ1-2
clone size: once
V gene: TRBV5-1
D gene: NA
CDR3 length: 14
CDR3 DNA: TGCGCCAGCAGCGGGGTCACAGGGAACGCTGGCTACACCTTC
CDR3 protein: CASSGVTGNAGYTF

J gene: TRBJ1-4
clone size: NA
V gene: TRBV15
D gene: NA
CDR3 length: 17
CDR3 DNA: TGTGCCACCAGCAGAGGCCATCCAGGGAGAACTAATGAAAAACTGTTTTTT
CDR3 protein: CATSRGHPGRTNEKLFF

J gene: TRBJ2-5
clone size: NA
V gene: TRBV7-9
D gene: TRBD1
CDR3 length: 15
CDR3 DNA: TGTGCCAGCAGCTTAGGAATCGACAGGGAAAAGACCCAGTACTTC
CDR3 protein: CASSLGIDREKTQYF

J gene: TRBJ1-5
clone size: NA
V gene: TRBV12-3/TRBV12-4
D gene: NA
CDR3 length: 13
CDR3 DNA: TGTGCCAGCAGAACTACATACGATCAGCCCCAGCATTTT
CDR3 protein: CASRTTYDQPQHF

J gene: TRBJ2-7
clone size: NA
V gene: TRBV10-3
D gene: TRBD1
CDR3 length: 15
CDR3 DNA: TGTGCCAGCTCACCATTTGGGACAGGGGTGTACGAGCAGTACTTC
CDR3 protein: CASSPFGTGVYEQYF

J gene: TRBJ1-1
clone size: many
V gene: TRBV12-3/TRBV12-4
D gene: TRBD1
CDR3 length: 14
CDR3 DNA: TGTGCCAGCAGTTTTGTACAGGGGTACACTGAAGCTTTCTTT
CDR3 protein: CASSFVQGYTEAFF

J gene: TRBJ2-2
clone size: many
V gene: TRBV28
D gene: NA
CDR3 length: 11
CDR3 DNA: TGTGCCAGCAGCTTTTTGGGGGAACTGTTTTTT
CDR3 protein: CASSFLGELFF

J gene: TRBJ2-7
clone size: NA
V gene: TRBV19
D gene: TRBD2
CDR3 length: 14
CDR3 DNA: TGTGCCAGTAGTATAAGCGGGAGTGTCTACGAGCAGTACTTC
CDR3 protein: CASSISGSVYEQYF

J gene: TRBJ1-2
clone size: NA
V gene: TRBV2
D gene: NA
CDR3 length: 11
CDR3 DNA: TGTGCCAGCACAATCAACTATGGCTACACCTTC
CDR3 protein: CASTINYGYTF

J gene: TRBJ2-7
clone size: few
V gene: TRBV20-1
D gene: TRBD1
CDR3 length: 14
CDR3 DNA: TGCAGTGCTAGAGACGGGGACAGACCCTACGAGCAGTACTTC
CDR3 protein: CSARDGDRPYEQYF

J gene: TRBJ1-5
clone size: NA
V gene: TRBV19
D gene: TRBD1
CDR3 length: 16
CDR3 DNA: TGTGCCAGTAAGGACAGGGAGAGGAATCTGGTTCAGCCCCAGCATTTT
CDR3 protein: CASKDRERNLVQPQHF

J gene: TRBJ1-6
clone size: NA
V gene: TRBV20-1
D gene: NA
CDR3 length: 15
CDR3 DNA: TGCAGTGCTACCCGGCGGGCGGGGGGTAATTCACCCCTCCACTTT
CDR3 protein: CSATRRAGGNSPLHF

J gene: TRBJ2-5
clone size: many
V gene: TRBV7-2
D gene: NA
CDR3 length: 16
CDR3 DNA: TGTGCCAGCAGCCTGGGAGGGGGCGGGTACCAAGAGACCCAGTACTTC
CDR3 protein: CASSLGGGGYQETQYF

J gene: TRBJ2-2
clone size: few
V gene: TRBV10-3
D gene: NA
CDR3 length: 15
CDR3 DNA: TGTGCCATCAAATCCTGGACAACGAACACCGGGGAGCTGTTTTTT
CDR3 protein: CAIKSWTTNTGELFF

J gene: TRBJ2-7
clone size: many
V gene: TRBV7-9
D gene: TRBD2
CDR3 length: 15
CDR3 DNA: TGTGCCAGCAGCCCTAAGGGTAGCGGGTGGTACGAGCAGTACTTC
CDR3 protein: CASSPKGSGWYEQYF

J gene: TRBJ1-2
clone size: NA
V gene: TRBV25-1
D gene: NA
CDR3 length: 14
CDR3 DNA: TGTGCCAGCCTACACCCCCGGGGTGGCCATGGCTACACCTTC
CDR3 protein: CASLHPRGGHGYTF

J gene: TRBJ2-5
clone size: many
V gene: TRBV27
D gene: TRBD2
CDR3 length: 15
CDR3 DNA: TGTGCCAGCAGTTATCTCGGGAGGACGGACGAGACCCAGTACTTC
CDR3 protein: CASSYLGRTDETQYF

J gene: TRBJ1-2
clone size: NA
V gene: TRBV11-1
D gene: NA
CDR3 length: 14
CDR3 DNA: TGTGCCAGCAGCCCCACTTCTGGGGTTCTTGGCTACACCTTC
CDR3 protein: CASSPTSGVLGYTF

J gene: TRBJ1-4
clone size: many
V gene: TRBV7-2
D gene: NA
CDR3 length: 14
CDR3 DNA: TGTGCCAGCAGGCGGGCAGGGGCGGGTGAAAAACTGTTTTTT
CDR3 protein: CASRRAGAGEKLFF